One and the same sample provided the 23 T cell receptor beta chains below, sequenced in a study of blood T cell repertoires in COVID-19. The repertoire was sequenced with immunoSEQ multiplex PCR; TCRdb's copy has only in-frame clones and lacks some. The sample has some 70,000 clones, 87% seen once. The specimen sequenced was peripheral blood. The receptors derive from a woman in her forties or fifties with COVID-19, enrolled during active disease.

This chain joins TRBV24-1 and TRBJ1-1; TRBD1 agrees at 8 bases. Per the germline V gene, CDR1 is KGHDR and CDR2 is SFDVKD. Trimming at V came to 3 bases and at J to 9 bases, leaving 5 bases not matched to a gene. The CDR3 covers 13 residues. Here the CDR3 DNA reads TGTGCCACCAGTGATCCTCGACAGGGGAAAGCTTTCTTT. This encodes CATSDPRQGKAFF.

The chain links TRBV4-1 to TRBJ2-1; D ambiguous. Germline CDR1 MGHRA, CDR2 YSYEKL. V gave up 2 bases and J gave up 5 bases, with 7 bases separating them. The CDR3 runs 13 residues. In DNA, the CDR3 is TGCGCCAGCAGCCAATTCTCAGACAATGAGCAGTTCTTC. This encodes CASSQFSDNEQFF.

This clone was recorded once. V is TRBV4-2 and J is TRBJ1-4; 12 nucleotides agree with TRBD1. After removal of 1 base from V and 7 bases from J, the junction contained 7 bases not matched to a gene. Germline V gives CDR1 LGHNA, CDR2 YNFKEQ. The CDR3 loop spans 17 amino acids. CDR3 sequence reads: CASSQVGTGGGGEKLFF. As DNA, the CDR3 is TGTGCCAGCAGCCAAGTCGGGACAGGGGGCGGCGGTGAAAAACTGTTTTTT.

V is TRBV7-9 and J is TRBJ1-1; D not resolved. The V gene lost 7 bases and the J gene lost 1 base, with 10 bases spanning the gap. Germline CDR1 and CDR2: SEHNR and FQNEAQ (reference sequence). The CDR3 covers 13 residues. The CDR3 protein is CASTLPPNTEAFF. In DNA, the CDR3 is TGTGCCAGCACCCTTCCCCCGAACACTGAAGCTTTCTTT.

This clone has more than one count but fewer than ten. This chain uses TRBV4-1 with TRBJ1-5, with TRBD1 identical over 8 bases. CDR3 length: 16 residues. With 2 bases clipped from V and 6 bases from J, the junction kept 9 bases outside the gene matches. Germline assignment: CDR1 MGHRA and CDR2 YSYEKL. The CDR3: CASSQTRDRTGQPQHF. CDR3 nucleotide sequence: TGCGCCAGCAGCCAAACCCGGGACAGGACTGGTCAGCCCCAGCATTTT.

This clone appeared a single time. J is TRBJ2-3 and V is TRBV5-1, with 9 nucleotides matching TRBD2. Per the germline V gene, CDR1 is SGHRS and CDR2 is YFSETQ. The CDR3 is 18 amino acids. Losses at the gene ends were 1 base for V and 0 bases for J; bases not matched to a gene: 9. The CDR3 nucleotides read TGCGCCAGCAGCTTGAACGGAGCTAGCGGGGCTAGCACAGATACGCAGTATTTT. Protein sequence: CASSLNGASGASTDTQYF.

V gene TRBV3-1 (or the pseudogene TRBV3-2) combines with J gene TRBJ2-1, with 7 bases lining up with TRBD2. CDR1 and CDR2 (germline): LGHDT, YNNKEL (reference sequence). There are 12 residues in the CDR3. J was trimmed by 7 bases and V by 8 bases; bases with no gene match: 5. The CDR3 DNA reads as TGTGCCAGCGGGGAGGGGAGGAATGAGCAGTTCTTC. Residues: CASGEGRNEQFF.

The gene calls are TRBV29-1 and TRBJ2-7, with a tentative D call TRBD2 (6 bases). V was trimmed by 6 bases and J by 6 bases, leaving 12 bases between them. This CDR3 is built from 11 residues. In germline, CDR1 is SQVTM, CDR2 ANQGSEA. CDR3: CSVSTSFEQYF. The CDR3 region has the DNA TGCAGCGTCTCCACTAGCTTCGAGCAGTACTTC.

The DNA for the CDR3 is TGTGCCAGCAGCCAAGTGCGCGGGGAGCTGTTTTTT. It specifies CASSQVRGELFF. V is TRBV4-2 and J is TRBJ2-2; D gene ambiguous. Trimming took off 1 base at V and 7 bases at J, with 4 bases between the two ends. The CDR3 is 12 amino acids. Germline assignment: CDR1 LGHNA and CDR2 YNFKEQ.

The V gene is TRBV28, the J gene TRBJ2-2; 14 nucleotides agree with TRBD2. The CDR3 length is 16 residues. CDR1 is MDHEN and CDR2 is SYDVKM in the germline V gene. V lost 7 bases, J lost 6 bases, and 7 bases stayed unmatched. CDR3 sequence: CASTDRLAGGPGELFF. The CDR3 coding sequence is TGTGCCAGCACTGATCGACTAGCGGGAGGGCCCGGGGAGCTGTTTTTT.

V gene TRBV5-4 combines with J gene TRBJ1-1, with D hard to call. The CDR3 runs to 14 residues. Trimming pared 5 bases from V and 1 base from J, leaving 12 bases between. Germline lookup yields CDR1 SGHNT and CDR2 YYREEE (reference sequence). The CDR3 here is CASSYLTRNTEAFF. CDR3 sequence (DNA): TGTGCCAGCAGTTATCTTACAAGGAACACTGAAGCTTTCTTT. Full variable domain (missing parts from reference TRBV5-4 and TRBJ1-1): ETGVTQSPTHLIKTRGQQVTLRCSSQSGHNTVSWYQQALGQGPQFIFQYYREEENGRGNFPPRFSGLQFPNYSSELNVNALELDDSALYLCASSYLTRNTEAFFGQGTRLTVV.

The chain has TRBV4-1 and TRBJ2-1; D is uncertain. The CDR3 loop spans 13 amino acids. V was shortened by 3 bases and J by 6 bases, with 9 bases between the two germline ends. Germline CDR1 MGHRA, CDR2 YSYEKL. CDR3 nucleotides: TGCGCCAGCAGCCATGCCCCAGGCAATGAGCAGTTCTTC. Protein: CASSHAPGNEQFF.

The chain carries TRBV6-6 and TRBJ2-1, with D uncertain. V lost 7 bases, J lost 9 bases, and 13 bases lay in between. CDR1 is MNHNY, CDR2 SVGAGI, per germline (reference sequence). The CDR3 has 12 amino acids. The CDR3 nucleotides are TGTGCCAGCACCGACCGGGTGGGTGAGCAGTTCTTC. Residues: CASTDRVGEQFF.

This clone appeared once. The chain employs TRBV28 and TRBJ2-7; 7 bases line up with TRBD1. The CDR3 sequence is 12 residues long. From germline, CDR1 is MDHEN and CDR2 SYDVKM. With 4 bases clipped from V and 7 bases from J, the junction kept 4 bases outside the gene matches. In nucleotides, the CDR3 is TGTGCCAGCAGTTCGACAGGGTGGGAGCAGTACTTC. Amino acids: CASSSTGWEQYF.

V gene TRBV6-5 combines with J gene TRBJ1-3, with TRBD1 as a possible D gene (5 bases). Germline V CDR1 and CDR2: MNHEY, SVGAGI. Trimming removed 10 bases from V and 0 bases from J, with 16 bases in between. The CDR3 length is 15 residues. The CDR3 DNA follows: TGTGCCACGAAGGGTTGGGGGGACTCTGGAAACACCATATATTTT. Its protein product is CATKGWGDSGNTIYF.

In DNA, the CDR3 is TGTGCCAGCAGCTATCGACTAGCGGGAGGTCACAATGAGCAGTTCTTC. It translates to CASSYRLAGGHNEQFF. This chain joins TRBV9 and TRBJ2-1, with TRBD2 identical over 13 bases. CDR3 length: 16 amino acids. Trimming took 4 bases from V and 5 from J; bases not matched to a gene: 6. The germline V gene has CDR1 SGDLS and CDR2 YYNGEE. Full variable domain (remainder filled in from reference TRBV9 and TRBJ2-1): DSGVTQTPKHLITATGQRVTLRCSPRSGDLSVYWYQQSLDQGLQFLIQYYNGEERAKGNILERFSAQQFPDLHSELNLSSLELGDSALYFCASSYRLAGGHNEQFFGPGTRLTVL.

This clone was observed a few times. This rearrangement joins TRBV12-3 or TRBV12-4 to TRBJ1-2; 7 nucleotides match TRBD1. This CDR3 has 13 residues. The V gene end was trimmed by 8 bases and the J gene end by 5 bases; junction bases not matched to a gene: 8. The CDR3: CASGFGTAYGYTF. The CDR3 DNA reads TGTGCCAGCGGCTTTGGGACAGCGTATGGCTACACCTTC.

This chain links TRBV6-4 with TRBJ1-6; D perhaps matches TRBD1 (5 bases). V lost 4 bases to trimming and J lost 7 bases, with 17 bases between them. Germline CDR1 and CDR2: MRHNA and SNTAGT. The CDR3 is made up of 16 amino acids. Here the CDR3 reads CASSVTGFMENSPLHF. CDR3 in DNA: TGTGCCAGCAGTGTTACAGGCTTTATGGAGAATTCACCCCTCCACTTT.

The chain links TRBV19 to TRBJ1-2, with 8 nucleotides matching TRBD1. The germline CDR1 and CDR2 sequences are LNHDA and SQIVND (reference sequence). J was trimmed by 12 bases and V by 5 bases; bases with no gene match: 11. This CDR3 is 13 amino acids long. The CDR3 region is CASSSLFGQGDTF. The DNA of the CDR3 is TGTGCCAGTAGTTCATTATTTGGACAGGGAGACACCTTC.

The chain combines TRBV9 with TRBJ2-3, with D perhaps TRBD2 (7 bases). This CDR3 spans 15 amino acids. Trimming pared 0 bases from V and 2 bases from J, leaving 10 bases between. Looked up from germline, CDR1 is SGDLS and CDR2 is YYNGEE. The CDR3 sequence is CASSVDAGATDTQYF. Here the CDR3 DNA reads TGTGCCAGCAGCGTAGACGCGGGGGCCACAGATACGCAGTATTTT.

This chain uses TRBV19 with TRBJ2-3; 8 nucleotides line up with TRBD2. The trim removed 10 bases at V and 2 bases at J, leaving 11 bases unmatched. This CDR3 spans 15 amino acids. The germline CDR1 and CDR2 sequences are LNHDA and SQIVND (reference sequence). CDR3 region: CATQSGSGYTDTQYF. CDR3 coding DNA: TGTGCCACCCAAAGCGGGAGTGGGTACACAGATACGCAGTATTTT.

This clone was observed a single time. The chain joins TRBV4-1 to TRBJ1-3; 7 nucleotides line up with TRBD1. Germline lookup yields CDR1 MGHRA and CDR2 YSYEKL. V was pared by 2 bases and J by 7 bases, with 8 bases of the junction left unmatched. The CDR3 length is 15 residues. The DNA for the CDR3 is TGCGCCAGCAGCCAACTACCAGGACAGGTGAACACCATATATTTT. Amino acids: CASSQLPGQVNTIYF.

This sequence joins TRBV28 and TRBJ2-7; D perhaps matches TRBD1 (5 bases). The CDR3 length is 12 residues. CDR1 is MDHEN, CDR2 SYDVKM, per germline. Trimming took 1 base from V and 5 from J, leaving 6 bases between them. The CDR3 loop is CASSLSRDEQYF. DNA of the CDR3: TGTGCCAGCAGTTTATCCAGGGACGAGCAGTACTTC.